Given below is one TCR beta chain in context. These data originate in a study of blood T cell repertoires in COVID-19. In the source study's methods: From reference gene primer amplification, estimates of nucleated cell counts were derived. Here immunoSEQ multiplex PCR was the method, and the copy in TCRdb shows in-frame clones only, minus some. Clone size and the V and J calls come from that table; the DNA yielded D and trimming. The table includes roughly 64,000 clones, around 66% detected once. Donors were grouped by their self-reported clinical history. Individuals in the exposed group had encountered a COVID-19 case within 2 weeks preceding study entry. The V gene's germline CDR1 is SGHTA and CDR2 FQGNSA. The CDR3 runs to 15 residues. V lost 6 bases and J lost 5; bases outside the gene matches: 11.

The rearrangement uses TRBV7-2 and TRBJ2-7; 9 bases match TRBD2. The TCR comes from a woman aged 55-75 years who had been exposed to COVID-19. Sequenced input: PBMCs or T cells enriched from blood (not recorded which). The CDR3 DNA reads TGTGCCAGCAGGAAACCCGGGACTAGCATCCACGAGCAGTACTTC. It codes for CASRKPGTSIHEQYF. Supplemented by reference TRBV7-2 and TRBJ2-7, the full variable domain reads GAGVSQSPSNKVTEKGKDVELRCDPISGHTALYWYRQSLGQGLEFLIYFQGNSAPDKSGLPSDRFSAERTGGSVSTLTIQRTQQEDSAVYLCASRKPGTSIHEQYFGPGTRLTVT.